The 19 T cell receptor beta chains listed next were all sequenced from one sample in a study of CD8+CD57+ T cells in acquired aplastic anemia (dated by TCRdb to 2017 to 2018). Flow cytometry had shown CD8+CD57+ cell expansion in the patients selected for sequencing. Data came from an Illumina HiSeq 2000. Genomic DNA was used as template for profiling of TCR beta VDJ combinations and CDR3 sequences. TCRdb itself trimmed the public reads at Q25 with fastp, ran MiXCR and retained productive beta chains. Rows are unified per CDR3 protein, each entry keeping the most common DNA and genes. Counted in this sample were over 250,000 distinct CDR3 sequences; under 65% of them appeared once. The top ten constitute approximately 1.3% of the sample. Sequencing was performed on sorted CD4+, CD8+, or CD8+CD57+ T cells (not recorded which) from PBMCs. These TCRs come from a human donor with aplastic anemia.

This clonotype was recorded at least ten times. The chain couples TRBV5-8 to TRBJ2-2, with D perhaps TRBD2 (6 bases). This CDR3 has 15 amino acids. Trimming stripped 0 bases from V and 4 bases from J, with 10 bases between. In germline, CDR1 is SGHTS, CDR2 YDEGEE. This CDR3 is CASSLGGGSTGELFF. The DNA for the CDR3 is TGTGCCAGCAGCTTGGGCGGAGGGAGCACCGGGGAGCTGTTTTTT. The whole variable domain, remainder taken from reference TRBV5-8 and TRBJ2-2, is EAGVTQSPTHLIKTRGQQATLRCSPISGHTSVYWYQQALGLGLQFLLWYDEGEERNRGNFPPRFSGRQFPNYSSELNVNALELEDSALYLCASSLGGGSTGELFFGEGSRLTVL.

This chain joins TRBV10-3 and TRBJ1-1, with 7 bases matching TRBD1. After removal of 10 bases from V and 3 bases from J, the junction contained 8 bases not matched to a gene. This CDR3 has 13 residues. The germline V gene has CDR1 ENHRY and CDR2 SYGVKD. CDR3 bases: TGTGCCACCGCTTATACAGGGGACACTGAAGCTTTCTTT. This translates into CATAYTGDTEAFF.

This chain uses TRBV7-3 with TRBJ2-1; 8 bases line up with TRBD1. J gave up 6 bases and V 4 bases, and 5 bases lay outside the gene matches. CDR1 is SGHTA and CDR2 is FQGTGA in the germline V gene. The CDR3 is made up of 14 amino acids. CDR3 sequence (DNA): TGTGCCAGCAGCTCCGGACAGGGAAGCAATGAGCAGTTCTTC. This translates into CASSSGQGSNEQFF.

This clonotype showed up just a few times. The V and J genes are TRBV24-1 and TRBJ2-7; no firm D call. V was cut by 5 bases and J by 6 bases, with 13 bases left in between. The CDR3 contains 13 residues. The V gene's germline CDR1 is KGHDR and CDR2 SFDVKD. The CDR3 nucleotides are TGTGCCACCAGTGCTGCCTTGCTGGGCGAGCAGTACTTC. Protein product: CATSAALLGEQYF.

This clonotype was picked up many times. The J gene is TRBJ2-3, the V gene TRBV5-1, with 10 bases identical to TRBD2. CDR3 length: 15 amino acids. The germline V gene encodes CDR1 SGHRS and CDR2 YFSETQ. V gave up 2 bases and J gave up 1 base; unmatched junction bases: 1. CDR3 bases: TGCGCCAGCAGCTTTGGGACTAGCGGCACAGATACGCAGTATTTT. Translating it yields CASSFGTSGTDTQYF.

This clonotype has only one observation. This chain uses TRBV5-4 with TRBJ2-3; D is perhaps TRBD2 (5 bases). Trimming removed 4 bases at V and 2 bases at J, with 17 bases between. CDR3 length equals 16 residues. Germline V gives CDR1 SGHNT, CDR2 YYREEE (reference sequence). In DNA, the CDR3 is TGTGCCAGCAGCCCGGAACTAGGTTGGGACACAGATACGCAGTATTTT. Amino acid sequence: CASSPELGWDTDTQYF.

The chain is built from TRBV19 and TRBJ1-2, with D perhaps matching TRBD1 (6 bases). CDR1 LNHDA and CDR2 SQIVND come from the germline V gene (reference sequence). V was trimmed by 2 bases and J by 1 base, leaving 17 bases between them. This CDR3 has 17 residues. The CDR3 bases are TGTGCCAGTAGTATACCCCCTGGCGCCAGGGGTAACTATGGCTACACCTTC. Protein sequence: CASSIPPGARGNYGYTF.

The genes are TRBV4-3 and TRBJ2-1; D remains ambiguous. With 2 bases removed from V and 7 bases from J, the gap between germline ends came to 9 bases. The CDR3 is 13 amino acids. The germline V gene has CDR1 LGHNA and CDR2 YSLEER. The CDR3 region has the DNA TGCGCCAGCAGCCAAAGTCAGGATAATGAGCAGTTCTTC. Translation: CASSQSQDNEQFF.

In its sample, this clonotype was seen once. The chain uses TRBV20-1 and TRBJ2-3; 8 bases match TRBD2. The CDR3 is made up of 15 amino acids. The germline gives CDR1 DFQATT, CDR2 SNEGSKA (reference sequence). After removal of 3 bases from V and 4 bases from J, the junction contained 9 bases not matched to a gene. This CDR3 is CSARNWREAPDTQYF. The CDR3 region has the DNA TGCAGTGCTAGGAACTGGCGGGAGGCCCCAGATACGCAGTATTTT.

The chain employs TRBV19 and TRBJ1-5, with D uncertain. V shed 5 bases and J shed 12 bases, with 17 bases lying between them. In germline, CDR1 is LNHDA, CDR2 SQIVND (reference sequence). This CDR3 has 13 residues. The CDR3 spells CASSRTNSPSQHF. For the CDR3, the DNA is TGTGCCAGTAGTCGAACCAACTCCCCGAGCCAGCATTTT.

The V and J genes are TRBV9 and TRBJ1-5, with TRBD1 as a possible D gene (5 bases). Germline V lookup: CDR1 SGDLS, CDR2 YYNGEE. The CDR3 is 15 amino acids. Trimming pared 0 bases from V and 0 bases from J, leaving 7 bases between. The CDR3 here is CASSVGRDSNQPQHF. The CDR3 nucleotides are TGTGCCAGCAGCGTAGGCAGGGATAGCAATCAGCCCCAGCATTTT. The entire variable domain, with the rest obtained from reference TRBV9 and TRBJ1-5, is as follows: DSGVTQTPKHLITATGQRVTLRCSPRSGDLSVYWYQQSLDQGLQFLIQYYNGEERAKGNILERFSAQQFPDLHSELNLSSLELGDSALYFCASSVGRDSNQPQHFGDGTRLSIL.

The chain carries TRBV20-1 and TRBJ2-3, with a tentative D call TRBD2 (6 bases). The CDR3 spans 13 residues. V lost 3 bases and J lost 3, with 10 bases in between. Germline CDR1 is DFQATT and CDR2 is SNEGSKA (reference sequence). The CDR3 sequence is CSARYGGTDTQYF. The CDR3 DNA reads as TGCAGTGCTAGGTACGGGGGAACAGATACGCAGTATTTT.

The V and J genes are TRBV20-1 and TRBJ2-1, with unresolved D. The CDR3 is made up of 11 amino acids. V was pared by 6 bases and J by 4 bases, with 7 bases between. Per the germline V gene, CDR1 is DFQATT and CDR2 is SNEGSKA (reference sequence). This CDR3 reads CSAAQYNEQFF. In DNA, the CDR3 is TGCAGTGCCGCCCAGTACAATGAGCAGTTCTTC.

V gene TRBV7-9 combines with J gene TRBJ2-5; no clear D. This CDR3 has 14 residues. From germline, CDR1 is SEHNR and CDR2 FQNEAQ (reference sequence). Deletions cut 5 bases from V and 5 bases from J, with 15 bases between. The CDR3 protein is CASSPPADGETQYF. CDR3 nucleotide sequence: TGTGCCAGCAGCCCCCCGGCGGACGGGGAGACCCAGTACTTC.

This chain joins TRBV5-1 and TRBJ2-3; maybe TRBD1 (5 bases). Trimming removed 4 bases from V and 4 bases from J, with 19 bases in between. The CDR3 consists of 16 residues. Germline assignment: CDR1 SGHRS and CDR2 YFSETQ. CDR3 sequence reads: CASSPGHRMQADTQYF. The DNA for the CDR3 is TGCGCCAGCAGCCCCGGACACCGAATGCAGGCAGATACGCAGTATTTT.

The rearrangement joins TRBV7-3 to TRBJ2-7; 9 bases fit TRBD2. The V and J ends lost 6 bases and 5 bases, in that order; junction bases with no gene match: 5. From germline, CDR1 is SGHTA and CDR2 FQGTGA. This CDR3 has 13 residues. The CDR3 loop is CASRGGTSNEQYF. The CDR3 DNA is TGTGCCAGCAGGGGGGGGACTAGCAACGAGCAGTACTTC.

Only one count was recorded for this clonotype. The CDR3 sequence is CASTPGGGLVKYF. The CDR3 region has the DNA TGTGCCAGCACCCCGGGTGGGGGACTAGTGAAGTATTTT. This chain uses TRBV2 with TRBJ2-3; the match to TRBD2 covers 8 bases. The V segment lost 7 bases and the J segment 13 bases; nucleotides outside the gene matches: 13. The CDR3 runs to 13 residues. The germline gives CDR1 SNHLY, CDR2 FYNNEI.

This clonotype was observed a single time. The junction and the germline gene differ at one end; a read error may be behind it. The rearrangement uses TRBV7-8 and TRBJ2-1, with TRBD1 matching over 9 bases. This CDR3 region has 16 residues. Looked up from germline, CDR1 is SGHVS and CDR2 is FQNEAQ. The CDR3 loop reads CASSFARTGAYNEQFF. DNA for the CDR3: TGCGCCAGCAGCTTCGCTAGGACAGGGGCCTACAATGAGCAGTTCTTC.

The chain combines TRBV25-1 with TRBJ2-1; D unclear. This CDR3 has 14 residues. The germline V gene has CDR1 MGHDK and CDR2 SYGVNS. Trimming shortened V by 4 bases and J by 4 bases, and 11 bases separated the two germline ends. CDR3 residues: CASSGSRAYNEQFF. DNA of the CDR3: TGTGCCAGCAGTGGGTCTAGGGCTTACAATGAGCAGTTCTTC.